This entry lists 20 T cell receptor beta chains sequenced from one sample in a study of CXCR3-negative and CXCR3-positive naive CD8 T cells (dated by TCRdb to about 2019). TCRdb lists the instrument as NextSeq 550. The Human TCR Profiling Kit (MiLaboratory) was used to make UMI-labeled 5' RACE TRB cDNA libraries. Based on TCRdb reprocessing of the reads, there is one entry per CDR3 protein sequence, and DNA is missing. The record for this sample contains fewer than 80,000 distinct CDR3 sequences. The top ten constitute 3.5% to 5.5% of the sample. The sample consisted of naive CXCR3- CD8+ T cells from blood. The label giving this sample's cell subset or site can be read as: CD45RO-CCR7+CD27+CD95- naive CD8+ T cells lacking CXCR3 (TNR3-). Receptor source: a human donor in good health. Some clones in this sample may be carry-over from other donors' samples.

CDR3 amino acids: CASSVAGQPSSYNSPLHF. The V and J genes are TRBV9 and TRBJ1-6; as DNA is missing, the TRBD1 call by TCRdb cannot be tested. Germline V gene data show CDR1 as SGDLS and CDR2 as YYNGEE. The CDR3 runs 18 residues.

The V call is TRBV27, the J call TRBJ2-1. The germline CDR1 and CDR2 sequences are MNHEY and SMNVEV (reference sequence). There are 13 residues in the CDR3. The CDR3 sequence: CASSLFSGNEQFF.

This chain's CDR3 is CSVAGVNTGELFF. The chain is built from TRBV29-1 and TRBJ2-2. The germline V gene encodes CDR1 SQVTM and CDR2 ANQGSEA. This CDR3 is built from 13 residues.

The chain carries TRBV29-1 and TRBJ2-1. Looked up from germline, CDR1 is SQVTM and CDR2 is ANQGSEA. CDR3 length equals 17 residues. The CDR3 is CSVEEPSTASQYNEQFF.

J is TRBJ2-7 and V is TRBV28; the D call from TCRdb, TRBD1, cannot be confirmed without DNA. Germline V gene data show CDR1 as MDHEN and CDR2 as SYDVKM. The CDR3 extends over 16 amino acids. CDR3 region: CASSVPTGLITYEQYF.

V is TRBV7-6 and J is TRBJ2-7; the D call from TCRdb, TRBD1, cannot be confirmed without DNA. The CDR3 consists of 15 residues. Germline values: CDR1 SGHVS, CDR2 FNYEAQ. The CDR3 is CASSPIQGMGYEQYF.

The chain is built from TRBV28 and TRBJ2-3; TCRdb names TRBD1, which stays unverified in the absence of DNA. The CDR3 extends over 13 amino acids. Germline loops: CDR1 MDHEN, CDR2 SYDVKM. Here the CDR3 reads CATRQVRQDTQYF.

V and J are TRBV27 and TRBJ1-1. The CDR3 totals 15 residues. Germline assignment: CDR1 MNHEY and CDR2 SMNVEV (reference sequence). CDR3 loop: CASRNNREGNTEALF.

The V call is TRBV29-1, the J call TRBJ1-1; TCRdb picks TRBD1, but there is no DNA to check that call. The CDR3 runs 14 residues. CDR1 is SQVTM, CDR2 ANQGSEA, per germline. The CDR3 here is CSVWGRGQNTVAFF.

This sequence joins TRBV20-1 and TRBJ2-1; the D gene TCRdb calls, TRBD2, cannot be checked with no DNA. This CDR3 spans 15 amino acids. Germline V gene lookup returns CDR1 DFQATT and CDR2 SNEGSKA (reference sequence). The chain's CDR3 is CSAPKRGSSYNEQFF.

This chain joins TRBV21-1 and TRBJ2-1. TRBV21-1 is listed as a pseudogene. This CDR3 is built from 15 residues. Here the CDR3 reads CASPPRRRSYNEQFF.

The chain employs TRBV7-2 and TRBJ2-1; TCRdb's D gene call, TRBD1, goes unchecked for lack of DNA. The germline CDR1 and CDR2 sequences are SGHTA and FQGNSA. The CDR3 contains 12 residues. CDR3 sequence: CASKPSPGEQFF.

The chain has TRBV29-1 and TRBJ2-3; without DNA, the TCRdb call of TRBD1 cannot be checked. The CDR3 covers 14 residues. CDR1 and CDR2 from the germline V gene are SQVTM and ANQGSEA. The CDR3 is CSVEMGTSTDTQYF.

This sequence joins TRBV7-3 and TRBJ2-7. Germline V gene sequence: CDR1 SGHTA, CDR2 FQGTGA. There are 15 residues in the CDR3. CDR3 region: CASSLPQSTSYEQYF.

This chain uses TRBV28 with TRBJ1-1; TCRdb picks TRBD1, but there is no DNA to check that call. Germline loops: CDR1 MDHEN, CDR2 SYDVKM. The CDR3 runs to 14 residues. The CDR3 is CASRPLRDNTEAFF.

This chain links TRBV29-1 with TRBJ2-3; no DNA is available, so the TRBD1 call from TCRdb remains unchecked. This CDR3 contains 16 residues. Per germline, CDR1 SQVTM and CDR2 ANQGSEA. CDR3 protein: CSVEVDRVSSTDTQYF.

The genes are TRBV29-1 and TRBJ2-7; TCRdb indicates TRBD2, and absent DNA this call remains unverified. This CDR3 spans 13 amino acids. Germline V CDR1 and CDR2: SQVTM, ANQGSEA. This chain's CDR3 is CSVELPLSYEQYF.

CDR3 amino acids: CSASPQGFNEKLFF. This chain links TRBV20-1 with TRBJ1-4. In germline, CDR1 is DFQATT, CDR2 SNEGSKA (reference sequence). The CDR3 consists of 14 residues.

The V gene is TRBV7-8, the J gene TRBJ2-1. This CDR3 has 15 residues. Germline V gene data show CDR1 as SGHVS and CDR2 as FQNEAQ. The chain's CDR3 is CASSLVLSGNNEQFF.

CDR3 amino acids: CASSSSYGGYEQYF. This sequence joins TRBV12-3 or TRBV12-4 and TRBJ2-7. There are 14 residues in the CDR3.